The rows below give T cell receptor beta chains drawn from one sample of a study of blood T cell repertoires in COVID-19. Data came from immunoSEQ multiplex PCR; TCRdb stores just in-frame clones and leaves some out. The sample contains 380,000 or so clones, around 87% of which appear only once. The sequenced sample was PBMCs or T cells enriched from blood (not recorded which). These receptors all come from a man aged 30 to 45 who had recovered from COVID-19. Both conserved end residues are part of each CDR3. The D gene is left open where the match is weak. Part of the rows lack a size; the others show once, few, many or a class for expanded clones.

clone size,D gene,V gene,J gene,CDR3 protein,CDR3 DNA
-,TRBD1,TRBV12-3/TRBV12-4,TRBJ1-2,CASSSTGGLGYTF,TGTGCCAGCAGTTCGACAGGGGGCCTTGGCTACACCTTC
-,-,TRBV19,TRBJ1-2,CASSPDSGHTNYGYTF,TGTGCCAGTAGCCCGGACAGCGGACACACTAACTATGGCTACACCTTC
-,-,TRBV19,TRBJ1-1,CASTSRPVWVEAFF,TGTGCCAGTACCTCGAGGCCCGTGTGGGTAGAAGCTTTCTTT
-,-,TRBV14,TRBJ1-5,CASSQVNVEKLSLPQHF,TGTGCCAGCAGCCAAGTTAACGTAGAAAAGTTGTCTCTGCCCCAGCATTTT
-,-,TRBV11-2,TRBJ2-7,CASSLGAYEQYF,TGTGCCAGCAGCTTAGGGGCGTACGAGCAGTACTTC
-,-,TRBV4-2,TRBJ1-4,CASSQELGRPEKLFF,TGTGCCAGCAGCCAAGAATTGGGGAGGCCAGAAAAACTGTTTTTT
once,TRBD1,TRBV18,TRBJ2-7,CASSPQGALSSYEQYF,TGTGCCAGCTCACCGCAGGGGGCACTAAGCTCCTACGAGCAGTACTTC
-,TRBD1,TRBV30,TRBJ1-5,CAWSPGQGGAMPQHF,TGTGCCTGGAGCCCCGGACAGGGTGGGGCGATGCCCCAGCATTTT
-,TRBD1,TRBV27,TRBJ1-2,CASSLSSKGDSYGYTF,TGTGCCAGCAGTTTATCGTCTAAGGGGGACAGCTATGGCTACACCTTC
-,-,TRBV30,TRBJ1-1,CACVRNLDTEAFF,TGTGCCTGTGTGAGGAATCTGGACACTGAAGCTTTCTTT
-,TRBD1,TRBV3-1/TRBV3-2,TRBJ1-2,CASSQNQDRPYYGYTF,TGTGCCAGCAGCCAAAATCAGGACAGGCCGTACTATGGCTACACCTTC
few,-,TRBV12-3/TRBV12-4,TRBJ1-6,CASSLGGLTPLHF,TGTGCCAGCAGTTTAGGAGGGCTGACACCCCTCCACTTT
-,-,TRBV5-1,TRBJ2-4,CASSPSGALRNIQYF,TGCGCCAGCAGCCCCTCTGGGGCTTTGAGAAACATTCAGTACTTC
-,-,TRBV18,TRBJ2-5,CASSSDKMETQYF,TGTGCCAGCTCATCGGACAAAATGGAGACCCAGTACTTC
-,TRBD2,TRBV13,TRBJ2-1,CASSLTSGGHPRVEQFF,TGTGCCAGCAGCTTAACTAGCGGGGGCCATCCCCGGGTTGAGCAGTTCTTC
-,-,TRBV5-5,TRBJ1-4,CASSLATGSTNEKLFF,TGTGCCAGCAGCTTGGCGACAGGTTCAACTAATGAAAAACTGTTTTTT
-,TRBD2,TRBV7-9,TRBJ2-7,CASSLGGGSRSYEQYF,TGTGCCAGCAGCTTGGGCGGGGGGTCTAGATCCTACGAGCAGTACTTC
-,-,TRBV11-2,TRBJ1-1,CASSTTGNMNTEAFF,TGTGCCAGCAGCACTACCGGGAACATGAACACTGAAGCTTTCTTT